A single sample is the source of the 4 T cell receptor beta chains below, sequenced in a study of memory CD4+ T cells and cytomegalovirus serostatus. The sort gate was single viable CD3+CD4+CD8-CD45RO+ cells for memory CD4+ T cells. Here immunoSEQ multiplex PCR was the method, and the copy in TCRdb shows in-frame clones only, minus some. The sample includes about 39,000 clones, nearly 80% of them seen just once. The specimen sequenced was memory CD4+ T cells from blood. The receptors were sampled from an adult in good health and CMV-seronegative.

The chain carries TRBV5-4 and TRBJ2-1; D is ambiguous. This CDR3 is built from 15 residues. Germline loops: CDR1 SGHNT, CDR2 YYREEE (reference sequence). Between the trimmed V and J ends, which lost 0 bases and 0 bases, there was a span of 7 bases. For the CDR3, the DNA is TGTGCCAGCAGCTTGGACTGGAGCTCCTACAATGAGCAGTTCTTC. It translates to CASSLDWSSYNEQFF.

The V and J genes are TRBV19 and TRBJ1-1; 7 nucleotides align to TRBD1. Germline CDR1 and CDR2: LNHDA and SQIVND (reference sequence). This CDR3 has 15 residues. J lost 3 bases, V lost 3 bases, and 7 bases had no gene match. CDR3 sequence (DNA): TGTGCCAGTAGTATTACAGGGGTAAAGGACACTGAAGCTTTCTTT. It yields the protein CASSITGVKDTEAFF.

V is TRBV30 and J is TRBJ1-4, with D perhaps TRBD1 (5 bases). CDR1 is GTSNPN and CDR2 is SVGIG in the germline V gene (reference sequence). Trimming shortened V by 2 bases and J by 5 bases, and 12 bases separated the two germline ends. The CDR3 covers 14 residues. The CDR3 loop is CAWSPGGGNEKLFF. The CDR3 DNA is TGTGCCTGGAGTCCTGGGGGGGGAAATGAAAAACTGTTTTTT. The whole variable domain, remainder taken from reference TRBV30 and TRBJ1-4, is SQTIHQWPATLVQPVGSPLSLECTVEGTSNPNLYWYRQAAGRGLQLLFYSVGIGQISSEVPQNLSASRPQDRQFILSSKKLLLSDSGFYLCAWSPGGGNEKLFFGSGTQLSVL.

The rearrangement uses TRBV5-1 and TRBJ1-3, with TRBD1 matching over 9 bases. Unmatched junction bases numbered 11, after V lost 4 bases and J lost 3 bases. Germline V CDR1 and CDR2: SGHRS, YFSETQ. The CDR3 has 17 amino acids. CDR3 protein: CASSPVTGGRSGNTIYF. The CDR3 DNA sequence: TGCGCCAGCAGCCCCGTAACAGGGGGCAGAAGTGGAAACACCATATATTTT. Full variable domain (outside the CDR3, taken from reference TRBV5-1 and TRBJ1-3): KAGVTQTPRYLIKTRGQQVTLSCSPISGHRSVSWYQQTPGQGLQFLFEYFSETQRNKGNFPGRFSGRQFSNSRSEMNVSTLELGDSALYLCASSPVTGGRSGNTIYFGEGSWLTVV.